This T cell receptor (beta chain) was identified in a study of blood T cells in healthy people across ages. Study-wide points: Leaving the PBMCs unsorted stopped any conclusive comparison of naive versus antigen-experienced cells. The diversity estimates, figures obtained from one million T cells, were considered underestimates.

A remark on this clonotype: Its antigen is not identified.

Primed by a sample-barcoded 5' primer and a J-beta primer mix, a second PCR proceeded for 7 to 11 cycles. Sequencing recovered at least 2.5 million CDR3-containing paired-end reads from each sample. TCRdb recomputed calls from the 5' RACE reads with MiXCR, one row per CDR3 protein. This table has hundreds of thousands of distinct CDR3 sequences, about 30% appearing once. The sequencing sample was made of blood. The TCR sequence derives from a woman of 80 years or more in good health.

The CDR3 DNA reads TGTGCCAGCACCCATTCCGGGGGGGCCAAGTCTGAGCAGTTCTTC. This encodes CASTHSGGAKSEQFF. The V and J genes are TRBV12-3 or TRBV12-4 and TRBJ2-1; 8 nucleotides match TRBD2. V shed 7 bases and J 9 bases; nucleotides not matched to a gene: 14. The CDR3 runs to 15 residues.